Presented here are 7 T cell receptor beta chains from one specimen sequenced in a study of blood T cell repertoires in COVID-19. Only in-frame clones appear in the TCRdb table, and some are missing; sequencing was by immunoSEQ multiplex PCR. The sample contains roughly 260,000 clones, approximately 79% of which appear only once. Sequenced material: peripheral blood. These receptors were taken from a woman in her 40s with active or convalescent COVID-19.

This rearrangement joins TRBV9 to TRBJ2-1; D not certain. Between the trimmed V and J ends, which lost 3 bases and 7 bases, there was a span of 14 bases. The CDR3 sequence is 14 residues long. Germline CDR1 reads SGDLS; CDR2 reads YYNGEE. The CDR3 region has the DNA TGTGCCAGCAGCGCGGTACCTTCGTCTAATGAGCAGTTCTTC. It translates to CASSAVPSSNEQFF.

Comment on this clone: The likely explanation is a read error, given a far larger clone one base away. This rearrangement joins TRBV6-5 to TRBJ2-2; 9 nucleotides line up with TRBD1. Germline V CDR1 and CDR2: MNHEY, SVGAGI. Germline trimming cut 6 bases from V and 0 bases from J; bases unmatched to any gene: 2. This CDR3 has 15 amino acids. The CDR3 coding sequence is TGTGCCAGCAGCAGGACAGGGGCGAACACCGGGGAGCTGTTTTTT. It specifies CASSRTGANTGELFF.

The chain recombines TRBV28 with TRBJ2-5, with 9 bases fitting TRBD1. The V and J ends lost 3 bases and 4 bases, in that order; junction bases with no gene match: 12. The CDR3 is 17 residues long. Germline assignment: CDR1 MDHEN and CDR2 SYDVKM. The CDR3: CASSLGGTGGGGETQYF. Written as DNA, the CDR3 is TGTGCCAGCAGTTTGGGGGGAACAGGGGGCGGTGGAGAGACCCAGTACTTC.

The chain has TRBV7-6 and TRBJ2-5; 10 bases line up with TRBD2. CDR1 is SGHVS and CDR2 is FNYEAQ in the germline V gene. There are 16 residues in the CDR3. J was trimmed by 0 bases and V by 1 base; bases with no gene match: 2. The CDR3 DNA sequence: TGTGCCAGCAGCTTAGGACTAGCGGGCGACCAAGAGACCCAGTACTTC. Protein: CASSLGLAGDQETQYF.

The V gene is TRBV7-2, the J gene TRBJ1-2; D is uncertain. The CDR3 is 13 residues long. Germline lookup yields CDR1 SGHTA and CDR2 FQGNSA. The ends were cut back, 6 bases at V and 6 bases at J, with 14 bases in the middle. The DNA for the CDR3 is TGTGCCAGCAGGACCTTGGGAGGGAATGGCTACACCTTC. It yields the protein CASRTLGGNGYTF.

The J gene is TRBJ1-1, the V gene TRBV13; D ambiguous. V lost 6 bases and J lost 6, with 17 bases in between. CDR1 PRHDT and CDR2 FYEKMQ come from the germline V gene (reference sequence). The CDR3 is made up of 14 amino acids. The CDR3, as DNA: TGTGCCAGCAGTCGCAGGAGGCTCAGTCCTGAAGCTTTCTTT. It yields the protein CASSRRRLSPEAFF.

This clone was counted between two and nine times. The chain is built from TRBV11-2 and TRBJ1-2, with a weak D call TRBD1 (5 bases). The germline V gene encodes CDR1 SGHAT and CDR2 FQNNGV. V lost 5 bases and J lost 5, with 15 bases in between. CDR3 length: 14 amino acids. The CDR3 DNA is TGTGCCAGCAGCATTCTCCGGGGGGGGTATGGCTACACCTTC. It is translated as CASSILRGGYGYTF.